The 25 T cell receptor beta chains in this list originate from one sample, sequenced in a study of cytomegalovirus exposure and HLA in healthy donors (dated by TCRdb to about 2017). Library construction relied on the immunoSEQ multiplex PCR assay. TCRdb obtained this table from immuneACCESS and retained in-frame rearrangements with V and J assigned. These tables miss some clones; where compared with another copy, unresolved V genes account for less than half of the shortfall, and the remainder is unexplained. This sample lists 160,000 or so clones; roughly 80% were detected once. The top ten constitute approximately 2.4% of the sample. Sequenced: PBMCs. Source of these receptors: a man younger than 40 in good health and CMV-seropositive.

The CDR3 coding sequence is TGCGCCAGCAGCGTGGAGGGACTTTCACCCCTCCACTTT. Protein: CASSVEGLSPLHF. J is TRBJ1-6 and V is TRBV5-1; a possible D gene is TRBD1 (5 bases). Germline V CDR1 and CDR2: SGHRS, YFSETQ. The CDR3 totals 13 residues. V shed 4 bases and J shed 9 bases, with 11 bases lying between them. Variable domain in full (rest from reference TRBV5-1 and TRBJ1-6): KAGVTQTPRYLIKTRGQQVTLSCSPISGHRSVSWYQQTPGQGLQFLFEYFSETQRNKGNFPGRFSGRQFSNSRSEMNVSTLELGDSALYLCASSVEGLSPLHFGNGTRLTVT.

The chain uses TRBV4-1 and TRBJ2-7; 7 bases line up with TRBD1. Trimming cost V 0 bases and J 5 bases; bases outside gene matches: 13. Germline V gene lookup returns CDR1 MGHRA and CDR2 YSYEKL. The CDR3 is made up of 17 amino acids. DNA of the CDR3: TGCGCCAGCAGCCAAGAAGAAGGGACAGTATCGGGCCACGAGCAGTACTTC. Translating gives CASSQEEGTVSGHEQYF.

The gene calls are TRBV19 and TRBJ1-1; 8 bases are shared with TRBD1. After removal of 4 bases from V and 7 bases from J, the junction contained 2 bases not matched to a gene. CDR1 and CDR2 from the germline V gene are LNHDA and SQIVND (reference sequence). The CDR3 covers 12 residues. DNA for the CDR3: TGTGCCAGTAGTACCGGGACAGGTGAAGCTTTCTTT. It codes for CASSTGTGEAFF.

V usage is TRBV19 and J usage is TRBJ1-5; D may be TRBD1 (5 bases). This CDR3 contains 16 residues. Deletions cut 3 bases from V and 2 bases from J, with 14 bases between. The germline V gene encodes CDR1 LNHDA and CDR2 SQIVND (reference sequence). The CDR3 DNA follows: TGTGCCAGTAGTATCCGGGGGGACTGGGGCAATCAGCCCCAGCATTTT. Residues: CASSIRGDWGNQPQHF.

As to this clone: Other DNA sequences in the same sample also yield this CDR3. The gene calls are TRBV5-1 and TRBJ2-3, with 9 bases matching TRBD2. The CDR3 covers 16 residues. With 0 bases clipped from V and 0 bases from J, the junction kept 2 bases outside the gene matches. The germline gives CDR1 SGHRS, CDR2 YFSETQ. DNA for the CDR3: TGCGCCAGCAGCTTGGGGCTAGCGGGGAGCACAGATACGCAGTATTTT. It encodes CASSLGLAGSTDTQYF.

This clone appeared once. The J gene is TRBJ2-2, the V gene TRBV4-2, with 10 bases lining up with TRBD1. The V gene's germline CDR1 is LGHNA and CDR2 YNFKEQ. The CDR3 is 16 amino acids. After removal of 6 bases from V and 5 bases from J, the junction contained 9 bases not matched to a gene. The CDR3 bases are TGTGCCAGCAGAGGGGCCGGGACAGGGGAAACCGGGGAGCTGTTTTTT. It yields the protein CASRGAGTGETGELFF.

The chain carries TRBV9 and TRBJ2-1; D is unclear. The V gene lost 0 bases and the J gene lost 0 bases, with 10 bases spanning the gap. The germline V gene has CDR1 SGDLS and CDR2 YYNGEE. The CDR3 loop spans 16 amino acids. In DNA, the CDR3 is TGTGCCAGCAGCGTAGTAGTTACGGGCTCCTACAATGAGCAGTTCTTC. Translated: CASSVVVTGSYNEQFF.

This sequence joins TRBV6-5 and TRBJ2-7; 9 bases are shared with TRBD1. Losses at the gene ends were 0 bases for V and 4 bases for J; bases not matched to a gene: 7. Germline V CDR1 and CDR2: MNHEY, SVGAGI. The length of the CDR3 is 16 residues. In DNA, the CDR3 is TGTGCCAGCAGTTACTCCCTGATGGACAGGGGTTACGAGCAGTACTTC. It yields the protein CASSYSLMDRGYEQYF.

The V and J genes are TRBV5-5 and TRBJ1-5, with 7 bases that match TRBD1. Germline trimming cut 5 bases from V and 2 bases from J; bases unmatched to any gene: 10. Looked up from germline, CDR1 is SGHKS and CDR2 is YYEKEE (reference sequence). The CDR3 spans 16 residues. The CDR3 DNA is TGTGCCAGCAGTCCAACAGGGGTTCTTGGCAATCAGCCCCAGCATTTT. This encodes CASSPTGVLGNQPQHF.

The J gene is TRBJ2-1, the V gene TRBV7-2; 8 nucleotides align to TRBD1. Germline-derived CDR1 and CDR2 are SGHTA and FQGNSA. Unmatched junction bases numbered 5, after V lost 1 base and J lost 9 bases. This CDR3 has 14 residues. The CDR3 sequence is CASSLGDRGGEQFF. The CDR3, as DNA: TGTGCCAGCAGCTTAGGCGACAGGGGAGGTGAGCAGTTCTTC.

V and J are TRBV6-5 and TRBJ1-5, with 7 bases matching TRBD1. V gave up 8 bases and J gave up 6 bases; unmatched junction bases: 7. This CDR3 spans 13 amino acids. Germline V gene lookup returns CDR1 MNHEY and CDR2 SVGAGI. CDR3 sequence (DNA): TGTGCCAGCGGGGCCAGGGGGGCTCAGCCCCAGCATTTT. As protein: CASGARGAQPQHF.

The chain joins TRBV10-1 to TRBJ2-5, with D maybe TRBD1 (7 bases). The CDR3 has 14 amino acids. V lost 0 bases and J 5 bases, leaving 10 bases between the germline ends. The V gene's germline CDR1 is WNHNN and CDR2 SYGVQD (reference sequence). The CDR3 loop reads CASSESGGGETQYF. The CDR3 coding sequence is TGCGCCAGCAGTGAGTCAGGAGGGGGCGAGACCCAGTACTTC.

V gene TRBV7-9 combines with J gene TRBJ2-3; TRBD1 agrees at 8 bases. Germline V gene sequence: CDR1 SEHNR, CDR2 FQNEAQ (reference sequence). V lost 1 base to trimming and J lost 3 bases; unmatched junction nucleotides: 6. The CDR3 extends over 16 amino acids. CDR3 DNA sequence: TGTGCCAGCAGCTTAGGAGGGACAGGAGCTACAGATACGCAGTATTTT. Translation gives CASSLGGTGATDTQYF. The complete variable domain, with remaining parts taken from reference TRBV7-9 and TRBJ2-3, reads DTGVSQNPRHKITKRGQNVTFRCDPISEHNRLYWYRQTLGQGPEFLTYFQNEAQLEKSRLLSDRFSAERPKGSFSTLEIQRTEQGDSAMYLCASSLGGTGATDTQYFGPGTRLTVL.

About this clone: This sample also contains other DNA sequences that code for the same CDR3. The chain recombines TRBV6-5 with TRBJ2-7; 9 nucleotides line up with TRBD2. Germline CDR1 reads MNHEY; CDR2 reads SVGAGI. The CDR3 length is 15 residues. V trimming: 0 bases; J trimming: 2 bases; junction bases outside the gene matches: 2. CDR3 residues: CASSYSRGGPYEQYF. The CDR3 nucleotides are TGTGCCAGCAGTTACTCGCGGGGGGGCCCCTACGAGCAGTACTTC.

This chain uses TRBV7-2 with TRBJ2-7; the D is unclear. V was shortened by 1 base and J by 0 bases, with 7 bases between the two germline ends. Germline CDR1 and CDR2: SGHTA and FQGNSA. This CDR3 has 14 amino acids. For the CDR3, the DNA is TGTGCCAGCAGCTTAGGTCCGGTCTCCTACGAGCAGTACTTC. Translating gives CASSLGPVSYEQYF. Filled out from reference TRBV7-2 and TRBJ2-7, the complete variable domain reads GAGVSQSPSNKVTEKGKDVELRCDPISGHTALYWYRQSLGQGLEFLIYFQGNSAPDKSGLPSDRFSAERTGGSVSTLTIQRTQQEDSAVYLCASSLGPVSYEQYFGPGTRLTVT.

This chain connects TRBV29-1 to TRBJ2-1; 7 bases map to TRBD2. Germline CDR1 reads SQVTM; CDR2 reads ANQGSEA. V gave up 7 bases and J gave up 3 bases; unmatched junction bases: 9. There are 14 residues in the CDR3. CDR3 nucleotides: TGCAGCGGACAAGGAGGGGACTACTACAATGAGCAGTTCTTC. This translates into CSGQGGDYYNEQFF.

The V call is TRBV7-2, the J call TRBJ1-5; D unclear. Germline lookup yields CDR1 SGHTA and CDR2 FQGNSA. This CDR3 contains 13 residues. V was pared by 5 bases and J by 4 bases, with 9 bases between. DNA for the CDR3: TGTGCCAGCAGCGCCCGAGGAAATCAGCCCCAGCATTTT. Its translation is CASSARGNQPQHF.

The table lists this clone with a count of one. The rearrangement joins TRBV6-6 to TRBJ1-4, with D possibly TRBD1 on 5 matching bases. The CDR3 has 12 residues. The germline gives CDR1 MNHNY, CDR2 SVGAGI (reference sequence). The V end lost 6 bases, the J end lost 8 bases, and 10 bases lay between the germline ends. CDR3 coding DNA: TGTGCCAGCAGCTCCCGACAGGAAAAACTGTTTTTT. Protein: CASSSRQEKLFF.

The chain uses TRBV27 and TRBJ2-1; TRBD2 matches 8 bases. Per germline, CDR1 MNHEY and CDR2 SMNVEV (reference sequence). V was clipped by 5 bases and J by 1 base; unmatched bases: 7. The CDR3 consists of 16 residues. CDR3 DNA sequence: TGTGCCAGCAGTGTGGGAGCGGGAGCTTCCTACAATGAGCAGTTCTTC. This gives the protein CASSVGAGASYNEQFF.

The chain combines TRBV5-4 with TRBJ2-7; TRBD1 agrees at 8 bases. Trimming cost V 4 bases and J 0 bases; bases outside gene matches: 3. CDR1 is SGHNT and CDR2 is YYREEE in the germline V gene (reference sequence). The CDR3 consists of 14 residues. The CDR3 here is CASSPGQGSYEQYF. The CDR3 region has the DNA TGTGCCAGCAGCCCTGGACAGGGCTCCTACGAGCAGTACTTC.

DNA for the CDR3: TGTGCCTGGAGCCTACAGGGGGTAAAACTGTTTTTT. Amino acids: CAWSLQGVKLFF. V usage is TRBV30 and J usage is TRBJ1-4, with TRBD1 identical over 8 bases. Trimming took 3 bases from V and 10 from J; bases not matched to a gene: 4. The CDR3 has 12 residues. Germline V gene sequence: CDR1 GTSNPN, CDR2 SVGIG (reference sequence).

The chain joins TRBV27 to TRBJ1-5; D is perhaps TRBD1 (5 bases). With 2 bases removed from V and 3 bases from J, the gap between germline ends came to 17 bases. The germline V gene encodes CDR1 MNHEY and CDR2 SMNVEV (reference sequence). This CDR3 contains 17 residues. The CDR3 sequence: CASSLQGLMGPNQPQHF. The CDR3 region has the DNA TGTGCCAGCAGTTTACAGGGTCTGATGGGGCCCAATCAGCCCCAGCATTTT.

This chain links TRBV10-3 with TRBJ2-5, with 9 bases that match TRBD1. The CDR3 contains 16 residues. Germline CDR1 is ENHRY and CDR2 is SYGVKD. V dropped 1 base and J dropped 4; count of bases not matched to a gene: 7. CDR3 nucleotides: TGTGCCATCAGTGAGTTTACCGGGACAGGGAGAGAGACCCAGTACTTC. Translating gives CAISEFTGTGRETQYF.

This clone has just a few counts. The gene calls are TRBV7-2 and TRBJ1-2, with TRBD1 as a possible D gene (6 bases). Germline V gives CDR1 SGHTA, CDR2 FQGNSA. The V and J ends lost 5 bases and 8 bases respectively, with 24 bases between them. CDR3 size: 16 residues. The chain's CDR3 is CASSPRQEMNLGGYTF. The CDR3 region has the DNA TGTGCCAGCAGCCCGCGACAGGAGATGAATCTAGGGGGCTACACCTTC.

The chain carries TRBV6-5 and TRBJ2-1; D not certain. The CDR3 is 14 amino acids. The V gene's germline CDR1 is MNHEY and CDR2 SVGAGI. V dropped 7 bases and J dropped 2 bases, with 12 bases sitting between them. CDR3 region: CASKRSRTYNEQFF. CDR3 in DNA: TGTGCCAGCAAACGGAGTAGGACCTACAATGAGCAGTTCTTC.